These T cell receptor beta chains were read from a single sample in a study of T cell responses to AZD1222 COVID-19 vaccine. Assay: immunoSEQ multiplex PCR; the TCRdb copy retains only in-frame clones and omits some. This table holds 170,000 or so clones, approximately 90% found once. The sample consisted of peripheral blood, taken on day 0 of AZD1222 vaccination. Every receptor here comes from an adult in good health. CDR3s include the opening cysteine and the closing phenylalanine or tryptophan. Each record gives: V gene, J gene, clone size, D gene, CDR3 DNA, CDR3 protein. A D gene is named only where the DNA matches it firmly. Rows may omit the clone size; those that give it use once, few, many or a size class.

>TRBV3-1/TRBV3-2|TRBJ2-5|.|TRBD2
TGTGCCAGCAGCCGGTCCGCCGGGGCTAGCGGGAGGGCAGGGGAGACCCAGTACTTC
CASSRSAGASGRAGETQYF
>TRBV7-9|TRBJ2-2|.|.
TGTGCCAGCAGCTTATCCTGGGGCCCTAGAAACACCGGGGAGCTGTTTTTT
CASSLSWGPRNTGELFF
>TRBV6-5|TRBJ2-7|.|TRBD2
TGTGCCAGCAGTTCCAAAAAGCGGGAGCGGGACGAGCAGTACTTC
CASSSKKRERDEQYF
>TRBV2|TRBJ1-5|few|.
TGTGCCAGCAGAACAGGATTAGGTCAGCCCCAGCATTTT
CASRTGLGQPQHF
>TRBV5-1|TRBJ2-1|once|TRBD2
TGCGCCAGCAGGTCTAGCGGGAGCCGCTACAATGAGCAGTTCTTC
CASRSSGSRYNEQFF
>TRBV12-3/TRBV12-4|TRBJ2-7|once|.
TGTGCCAGCAGGGGGGAGACCTACGAGCAGTACTTC
CASRGETYEQYF
>TRBV5-1|TRBJ2-2|.|TRBD2
TGCGCCAGCGGACTACTAGCGGGAGACGGGGAGCTGTTTTTT
CASGLLAGDGELFF
>TRBV2|TRBJ2-1|.|.
TGTGCCAGCAGTGACCCTGGGTACAATGAGCAGTTCTTC
CASSDPGYNEQFF
>TRBV15|TRBJ1-2|.|.
TGTGCCACCAGCAGAGGGACCACTGGATATGGCTACACCTTC
CATSRGTTGYGYTF
>TRBV5-1|TRBJ2-7|.|.
TGCGCCAGCAGCTCCGGGCCCCGCTACGAGCAGTACTTC
CASSSGPRYEQYF
>TRBV25-1|TRBJ1-4|.|.
TGTGCCAGCAGTGTGAGGCACGGTGAAAAACTGTTTTTT
CASSVRHGEKLFF
>TRBV6-5|TRBJ2-7|.|TRBD1
TGTGCCAGCAGTCCGACAGGGGCAGGACGCTACGAGCAGTACTTC
CASSPTGAGRYEQYF
>TRBV6-5|TRBJ2-5|.|TRBD1
TGTGCCAGCAGGGGGACAGTGCTCCAAGAGACCCAGTACTTC
CASRGTVLQETQYF
>TRBV5-8|TRBJ2-7|.|.
TGTGCCAGCAGCTTGTACAGGCAAGTCTCGGAGCAGTACTTC
CASSLYRQVSEQYF
>TRBV6-5|TRBJ1-1|.|.
TGTGCCAGCAGTTACTACCAGGGGAGTGAAGCTTTCTTT
CASSYYQGSEAFF
>TRBV28|TRBJ1-5|.|.
TGTGCCAGCAGCGCAGATAGCAATCAGCCCCAGCATTTT
CASSADSNQPQHF
>TRBV4-1|TRBJ1-2|few|TRBD1
TGCGCCAGCAGCCATACCGGGACAGGGTATCATGGCTACACCTTC
CASSHTGTGYHGYTF
>TRBV5-6|TRBJ1-2|few|.
TGTGCCAGCAGCTTGGTGGCGAACATGGACTATGGCTACACCTTC
CASSLVANMDYGYTF
>TRBV7-9|TRBJ2-7|.|.
TGTGCCAGCAGCTTAACGCCAAGCATAACCTACGAGCAGTACTTC
CASSLTPSITYEQYF
>TRBV6-5|TRBJ1-5|.|TRBD1
TGTGCCAGCAGTACCCGACAGGGAATGGTGAAGCCCCAGCATTTT
CASSTRQGMVKPQHF
>TRBV6-1|TRBJ2-3|.|.
TGTGCCAGCAGTGAAGCGCTTCCGGATACGCAGTATTTT
CASSEALPDTQYF
>TRBV27|TRBJ2-3|once|TRBD2
TGTGCCAGCAGTTTATCGTCGGCTAGCGGGACAGATACGCAGTATTTT
CASSLSSASGTDTQYF
>TRBV6-5|TRBJ1-3|.|.
TGTGCCAGCTTAAGCAGGGAATCTGGAAACACCATATATTTT
CASLSRESGNTIYF
>TRBV11-2|TRBJ2-1|.|.
TGTGCCAGCAGCTTAATCAGTGAGCAGTTCTTC
CASSLISEQFF
>TRBV6-5|TRBJ1-1|.|.
TGTGCCAGCAGTTACTCGGAGATAACTGAAGCTTTCTTT
CASSYSEITEAFF
>TRBV28|TRBJ2-7|.|TRBD1
TGTGCCAGCAGTTTCAGGGGGCGCCGATACGAGCAGTACTTC
CASSFRGRRYEQYF
>TRBV28|TRBJ1-5|.|.
TGTGCCAGCAGTTTCACTATGAGGGAGGGAAAGCCCCAGCATTTT
CASSFTMREGKPQHF
>TRBV24-1|TRBJ1-5|.|TRBD1
TGTGCCACCAGTGTCGGCAGGGGGCCAGCTAGCAATCAGCCCCAGCATTTT
CATSVGRGPASNQPQHF
>TRBV19|TRBJ1-5|.|.
TGTGCCAGTAGTATAAGGGACACCAATCAGCCCCAGCATTTT
CASSIRDTNQPQHF
>TRBV5-1|TRBJ1-1|.|.
TGCGCCAGCAGCTTGACAGGGAAGAACACTGAAGCTTTCTTT
CASSLTGKNTEAFF
>TRBV6-5|TRBJ1-5|.|TRBD1
TGTGCCAGCCTTGCGACAGGGAATCAGCCCCAGCATTTT
CASLATGNQPQHF
>TRBV5-5|TRBJ1-1|.|TRBD1
TGTGCCAGCAGCTGGGACAGGGGAAAGATCCACACTGAAGCTTTCTTT
CASSWDRGKIHTEAFF
>TRBV5-1|TRBJ1-6|.|.
TGCGCCAGCAGCTTGGCAGGAGTTAGATATAATTCACCCCTCCACTTT
CASSLAGVRYNSPLHF
>TRBV6-5|TRBJ1-1|.|TRBD1
TGTGCCAGCAGCAGATACGACAGGGGGGTTGAAGCTTTCTTT
CASSRYDRGVEAFF
>TRBV5-4|TRBJ2-7|.|TRBD1
TGTGCCAGCAGCTTGGCGTACGGGACAGCCTACGAGCAGTACTTC
CASSLAYGTAYEQYF
>TRBV21-1|TRBJ2-3|few|.
TGTGCCAGCAGCAAAGATCTCAGGAGTGGAACTAGCACAGATACGCAGTATTTT
CASSKDLRSGTSTDTQYF
>TRBV28|TRBJ2-3|.|TRBD2
TGTGCCAGCAGTTTTACTAGCGGGAGGAATACGCAGTATTTT
CASSFTSGRNTQYF
>TRBV28|TRBJ2-7|.|.
TGTGCCAGCAGTTCAGTGGACGAGCAGTACTTC
CASSSVDEQYF
>TRBV25-1|TRBJ1-1|.|.
TGTGCCAGCAGTGATGTGTACGGCAGAACTGATGCTTTCTTT
CASSDVYGRTDAFF
>TRBV25-1|TRBJ2-7|.|TRBD1
TGTGCCAGCAGGACAGGGTCCTACGAGCAGTACTTC
CASRTGSYEQYF
>TRBV9|TRBJ2-1|.|.
TGTGCCAGCAGCGTACACCTCCGCAATGAGCAGTTCTTC
CASSVHLRNEQFF
>TRBV3-1/TRBV3-2|TRBJ1-4|.|.
TGTGCCAGCAGTCGAGACAGGCGAACTAATGAAAAACTGTTTTTT
CASSRDRRTNEKLFF
>TRBV5-1|TRBJ2-7|.|TRBD2
TGCGCCAGCAGCCCTGGACTAGCGGGAGACGAGCAGTACTTC
CASSPGLAGDEQYF
>TRBV18|TRBJ2-7|.|TRBD1
TGTGCCAGCTCTCTCGGACAGGTCTACGAGCAGTACTTC
CASSLGQVYEQYF
>TRBV6-6|TRBJ2-7|.|.
TGTGCCAGCAGAACTAAGGGGGAGGGGCAGTACTTC
CASRTKGEGQYF
>TRBV27|TRBJ1-1|.|.
TGTGCCAGCAGTTTATTCCACCCAGGGAGGTCGGCAGCTTTCTTT
CASSLFHPGRSAAFF
>TRBV30|TRBJ1-2|.|.
TGTGCCTGGAGTGTCGGGGTTTATGGCTACACCTTC
CAWSVGVYGYTF
>TRBV18|TRBJ1-6|.|.
TGTGCCAGCTCCTCCGACCGGGTCCCCAATTCACCCCTCCACTTT
CASSSDRVPNSPLHF
>TRBV19|TRBJ2-2|.|.
TGTGCCAGTATCAATAGGGGGGGCCCGAACACCGGGGAGCTGTTTTTT
CASINRGGPNTGELFF
>TRBV6-5|TRBJ2-7|.|TRBD2
TGTGCCAGCACCCGGGGGGTAGGCAACGAGCAGTACTTC
CASTRGVGNEQYF
>TRBV6-1|TRBJ1-2|once|.
TGTGCCAGCAGTGAATTAGGACAGTCCCTCAACTATGGCTACACCTTC
CASSELGQSLNYGYTF
>TRBV19|TRBJ2-1|.|.
TGTGCCAGTAGTATGGTAGGGGATCTTGGGATTGAGCAGTTCTTC
CASSMVGDLGIEQFF
>TRBV28|TRBJ2-1|once|.
TGTGCCAGCAGTTTAAGCGGTCATGAGCAGTTCTTC
CASSLSGHEQFF
>TRBV19|TRBJ1-2|.|.
TGTGCCAGTAGTAGACGGCCTACTAACTATGGCTACACCTTC
CASSRRPTNYGYTF